These T cell receptor beta chains were read from a single sample in a study of cytomegalovirus exposure and HLA in healthy donors. The table came from immunoSEQ multiplex PCR; TCRdb's copy has only in-frame clones and leaves some out. The table records tens of thousands of clones, 76% of them present only once. Sequenced material: PBMCs. The receptors here all came from a woman in her twenties or thirties in good health and CMV-seropositive. Each CDR3 is given with its conserved first and last residue. The order of the fields is J gene, V gene, D gene, clone size, CDR3 DNA, CDR3 protein. The D gene is left open where the match is weak. Size tells how often a clone was seen (once, few, many) or the class of an expanded clone, and some rows leave it out.

j_call: TRBJ2-2; v_call: TRBV27; d_call: NA; clone_size: few; cdr3_nt: TGTGCCAGCAGTATGCCGCTAAGCGGAGTGAACACCGGGGAGCTGTTTTTT; cdr3_aa: CASSMPLSGVNTGELFF
j_call: TRBJ1-2; v_call: TRBV29-1; d_call: NA; clone_size: NA; cdr3_nt: TGCAGCGCCCAGGTCCAGGTCTATGGCTACACCTTC; cdr3_aa: CSAQVQVYGYTF
j_call: TRBJ2-1; v_call: TRBV27; d_call: TRBD2; clone_size: NA; cdr3_nt: TGTGCCAGCAGTTCCCTAGCGGGAGTTTTCTTC; cdr3_aa: CASSSLAGVFF
j_call: TRBJ2-2; v_call: TRBV6-5; d_call: TRBD1; clone_size: NA; cdr3_nt: TGTGCCAGCAGACGGGACAGGGGAGACACCGGGGAGCTGTTTTTT; cdr3_aa: CASRRDRGDTGELFF
j_call: TRBJ2-1; v_call: TRBV30; d_call: TRBD2; clone_size: NA; cdr3_nt: TGTGCCTGGAGTGTTAAGCGGGGGGTCTACAATGAGCAGTTCTTC; cdr3_aa: CAWSVKRGVYNEQFF
j_call: TRBJ2-2; v_call: TRBV15; d_call: NA; clone_size: NA; cdr3_nt: TGTGCCACCAGCAGAGATCCGGGGTGGATGGAGAGGGAGCTGTTTTTT; cdr3_aa: CATSRDPGWMERELFF
j_call: TRBJ1-2; v_call: TRBV28; d_call: NA; clone_size: NA; cdr3_nt: TGTGCCAGCAGCAAAGACAGCTATGGCTACACCTTC; cdr3_aa: CASSKDSYGYTF
j_call: TRBJ1-1; v_call: TRBV19; d_call: NA; clone_size: NA; cdr3_nt: TGTGCCAGTAGTATCGGGGTAAACACTGAAGCTTTCTTT; cdr3_aa: CASSIGVNTEAFF
j_call: TRBJ2-1; v_call: TRBV4-1; d_call: TRBD1; clone_size: NA; cdr3_nt: TGCGCCAGCAGCCAAGGGGGTGGGACAGGGACAGCGTACAATGAGCAGTTCTTC; cdr3_aa: CASSQGGGTGTAYNEQFF
j_call: TRBJ2-1; v_call: TRBV25-1; d_call: NA; clone_size: NA; cdr3_nt: TGTGCCAGCAGTGAAATAGAGGGTTCGGAGCAGTTCTTC; cdr3_aa: CASSEIEGSEQFF
j_call: TRBJ2-7; v_call: TRBV7-3; d_call: TRBD1; clone_size: NA; cdr3_nt: TGTGCCAGCAGCCTCACCGGGACAGGGGGCTACGAGCAGTACTTC; cdr3_aa: CASSLTGTGGYEQYF
j_call: TRBJ1-5; v_call: TRBV2; d_call: TRBD1; clone_size: NA; cdr3_nt: TGTGCCAGCAGTAGGGGACAGGGGGCATTCAATCAGCCCCAGCATTTT; cdr3_aa: CASSRGQGAFNQPQHF
j_call: TRBJ2-3; v_call: TRBV7-2; d_call: NA; clone_size: NA; cdr3_nt: TGTGCCAGCAGCTTAGCGTTCCAGGCAGATACGCAGTATTTT; cdr3_aa: CASSLAFQADTQYF
j_call: TRBJ1-4; v_call: TRBV2; d_call: TRBD1; clone_size: NA; cdr3_nt: TGTGCCAGCAGTCTAAGGCAGGGGGCAGGGGAAAAACTGTTTTTT; cdr3_aa: CASSLRQGAGEKLFF
j_call: TRBJ2-1; v_call: TRBV28; d_call: TRBD2; clone_size: NA; cdr3_nt: TGTGCCAGCAGTTTAGCCAGGGAAGGCGGGAGCTCCTACAATGAGCAGTTCTTC; cdr3_aa: CASSLAREGGSSYNEQFF
j_call: TRBJ2-4; v_call: TRBV7-9; d_call: TRBD2; clone_size: NA; cdr3_nt: TGTGCCAGCAGCTCCCGGGGGGGATTGTCGGGAAACATTCAGTACTTC; cdr3_aa: CASSSRGGLSGNIQYF
j_call: TRBJ1-3; v_call: TRBV18; d_call: TRBD1; clone_size: once; cdr3_nt: TGTGCCAGCTCAACGGGGACAGTCGGAAACACCATATATTTT; cdr3_aa: CASSTGTVGNTIYF
j_call: TRBJ1-5; v_call: TRBV19; d_call: TRBD1; clone_size: NA; cdr3_nt: TGTGCCAGTATACCGACAGGGGATCGCGGCAATCAGCCCCAGCATTTT; cdr3_aa: CASIPTGDRGNQPQHF
j_call: TRBJ1-4; v_call: TRBV2; d_call: NA; clone_size: NA; cdr3_nt: TGTGCCAGCAGTTCGACAGTCCCTACTGAAAAACTGTTTTTT; cdr3_aa: CASSSTVPTEKLFF
j_call: TRBJ1-5; v_call: TRBV4-2; d_call: TRBD1; clone_size: NA; cdr3_nt: TGTGCCAGCAGCCTTTCAGGGGGGACGCATCAGCCCCAGCATTTT; cdr3_aa: CASSLSGGTHQPQHF
j_call: TRBJ2-1; v_call: TRBV4-2; d_call: NA; clone_size: NA; cdr3_nt: TGTGCCAGCAGCCAAGAACCAGGGTTTAGCTCCTACAATGAGCAGTTCTTC; cdr3_aa: CASSQEPGFSSYNEQFF
j_call: TRBJ1-1; v_call: TRBV7-9; d_call: TRBD1; clone_size: NA; cdr3_nt: TGTGCCAGCAGCTTCGGACAGGAGAACACTGAAGCTTTCTTT; cdr3_aa: CASSFGQENTEAFF
j_call: TRBJ2-3; v_call: TRBV10-3; d_call: NA; clone_size: NA; cdr3_nt: TGTGCCATCAGTGAGACCGGAGATACGCAGTATTTT; cdr3_aa: CAISETGDTQYF
j_call: TRBJ2-7; v_call: TRBV4-1; d_call: TRBD1; clone_size: NA; cdr3_nt: TGCGCCAGCAGCCCTTGGGGGACAGGGGTTTTCGAGCAGTACTTC; cdr3_aa: CASSPWGTGVFEQYF
j_call: TRBJ2-3; v_call: TRBV5-1; d_call: NA; clone_size: NA; cdr3_nt: TGCGCCAGCAGCTTGGTGGGAGTCAGCACAGATACGCAGTATTTT; cdr3_aa: CASSLVGVSTDTQYF
j_call: TRBJ1-4; v_call: TRBV4-1; d_call: TRBD1; clone_size: NA; cdr3_nt: TGCGCCAGCAGCCATGGACAGGGGGCAACTAATGAAAAACTGTTTTTT; cdr3_aa: CASSHGQGATNEKLFF
j_call: TRBJ1-5; v_call: TRBV29-1; d_call: TRBD1; clone_size: NA; cdr3_nt: TGCAGCGTCGCTACAGGACAGGGTCAGCCCCAGCATTTT; cdr3_aa: CSVATGQGQPQHF
j_call: TRBJ2-5; v_call: TRBV5-1; d_call: TRBD1; clone_size: NA; cdr3_nt: TGCGCCAGCAGCCCCGGGACAGGCCACGGGGAGACCCAGTACTTC; cdr3_aa: CASSPGTGHGETQYF
j_call: TRBJ2-3; v_call: TRBV7-6; d_call: TRBD2; clone_size: NA; cdr3_nt: TGTGCCAGCAGCTTCAAAGCGGGAGCCGCAGATACGCAGTATTTT; cdr3_aa: CASSFKAGAADTQYF
j_call: TRBJ2-1; v_call: TRBV5-3; d_call: TRBD2; clone_size: NA; cdr3_nt: TGTGCCAGAAGCTTGTCTAGCGGGGTCTCCTACAATGAGCAGTTCTTC; cdr3_aa: CARSLSSGVSYNEQFF
j_call: TRBJ1-1; v_call: TRBV7-9; d_call: NA; clone_size: NA; cdr3_nt: TGTGCCAGCAGCTTAGTCGGGGGAGTGACTGAAGCTTTCTTT; cdr3_aa: CASSLVGGVTEAFF
j_call: TRBJ2-7; v_call: TRBV7-9; d_call: NA; clone_size: NA; cdr3_nt: TGTTCCAGCAGTTTACAGGCCTACGAGCAGTACTTC; cdr3_aa: CSSSLQAYEQYF
j_call: TRBJ1-1; v_call: TRBV6-1; d_call: NA; clone_size: NA; cdr3_nt: TGTGCCAGCAGTGAAGTCCCTTTAGTGCGGGGGGCTCGTGACACTGAAGCTTTCTTT; cdr3_aa: CASSEVPLVRGARDTEAFF
j_call: TRBJ1-1; v_call: TRBV4-2; d_call: NA; clone_size: NA; cdr3_nt: TGTGCCAGCAGCCAAGATTTTATCACCGGGTTCATGAACACTGAAGCTTTCTTT; cdr3_aa: CASSQDFITGFMNTEAFF
j_call: TRBJ2-1; v_call: TRBV10-3; d_call: NA; clone_size: NA; cdr3_nt: TGTGCCTCCCATCAGGGGAGTGGCAATGAGCAGTTCTTC; cdr3_aa: CASHQGSGNEQFF
j_call: TRBJ1-2; v_call: TRBV28; d_call: NA; clone_size: NA; cdr3_nt: TGTGCCAGCAGTTCAAGGCTGGTCGGGAACTATGGCTACACCTTC; cdr3_aa: CASSSRLVGNYGYTF
j_call: TRBJ2-5; v_call: TRBV6-1; d_call: NA; clone_size: NA; cdr3_nt: TGTGCCAGGAGACATCTTCAAGAGACCCAGTACTTC; cdr3_aa: CARRHLQETQYF
j_call: TRBJ1-5; v_call: TRBV9; d_call: NA; clone_size: NA; cdr3_nt: TGTGCCAGCAGCGTAGACGGGGTCGGCAATCAGCCCCAGCATTTT; cdr3_aa: CASSVDGVGNQPQHF
j_call: TRBJ1-1; v_call: TRBV5-4; d_call: TRBD1; clone_size: few; cdr3_nt: TGTGCCAGCAGCTGGCTGACAGGGGGAAACACTGAAGCTTTCTTT; cdr3_aa: CASSWLTGGNTEAFF
j_call: TRBJ1-2; v_call: TRBV19; d_call: NA; clone_size: NA; cdr3_nt: TGTGCCAGTAGTATTCAAGGGGCGGGGGGACGGTTTAACTATGGCTACACCTTC; cdr3_aa: CASSIQGAGGRFNYGYTF
j_call: TRBJ2-1; v_call: TRBV5-6; d_call: TRBD2; clone_size: few; cdr3_nt: TGTGCCAGCAGCTCGTCCCCGGGACTAGATACCTACAATGAGCAGTTCTTC; cdr3_aa: CASSSSPGLDTYNEQFF
j_call: TRBJ1-1; v_call: TRBV5-8; d_call: NA; clone_size: NA; cdr3_nt: TGTGCCAGCAGCTTATGGGGGCGTGGTAGAAACACTGAAGCTTTCTTT; cdr3_aa: CASSLWGRGRNTEAFF
j_call: TRBJ2-1; v_call: TRBV27; d_call: NA; clone_size: NA; cdr3_nt: TGTGCCAGCAACCCGGGAGTGGCGGGGGCTTTGTACAATGAGCAGTTCTTC; cdr3_aa: CASNPGVAGALYNEQFF
j_call: TRBJ1-2; v_call: TRBV30; d_call: NA; clone_size: once; cdr3_nt: TGTGCCGCCTCCCCTTCGGGTCTCTATGGCTACACCTTC; cdr3_aa: CAASPSGLYGYTF
j_call: TRBJ2-2; v_call: TRBV2; d_call: NA; clone_size: NA; cdr3_nt: TGTGCCAGCAGCCCAAGGGTAGCGACCACCACCGGGGAGCTGTTTTTT; cdr3_aa: CASSPRVATTTGELFF
j_call: TRBJ1-5; v_call: TRBV6-1; d_call: NA; clone_size: NA; cdr3_nt: TGTGCCAGCAGTGAAGAGACAGGAGACAATCAGCCCCAGCATTTT; cdr3_aa: CASSEETGDNQPQHF
j_call: TRBJ2-3; v_call: TRBV7-8; d_call: NA; clone_size: NA; cdr3_nt: TGTGCCAGCAGCTTAGAGTGGGGTTTCAGGGCAGATACGCAGTATTTT; cdr3_aa: CASSLEWGFRADTQYF